Reported below is one TCR beta chain. This clone's antigen is unknown. No quality values exist for individual bases; no much larger clone is one base distant. This sample is drawn from a study of post-analysis software for immune sequencing data (dated by TCRdb to the mid-2010s). About the investigation overall: Disease courses on record covered relapsing-remitting, secondary progressive and progressive-relapsing multiple sclerosis, though some patients had no subtype annotation. A subset of samples was prepared in parallel using single-end sample barcoding, then pooled and co-amplified after Illumina adapter ligation. The patient repertoires were compared against more than 10 previously published healthy control repertoires obtained from donors aged about 6 to 28 years. Here is what the overall study found, with its caveats: Patients showed significantly higher frequencies than controls for several TRBV segments, among them TRBV5-6, TRBV5-1 and TRBV20-1. Direct clustering with F measure revealed strong co-clustering of samples prepared in the same batch, which led to a batch-effect correction. Normalized Chao1 diversity was significantly lower in multiple sclerosis patients than controls, suggesting substantial peripheral T-cell clonal expansion. The multiple sclerosis patient group was slightly younger than the control group.

To demonstrate the VDJtools post-analysis software, the study profiled TCR beta repertoires from the peripheral blood of under 15 young patients with multiple sclerosis. Multiple sclerosis patients were children and adolescents aged about 6 to 15 years. V is clipped by 4 bases and J by 8 bases, and the sequence between their germline boundaries is 10 bases long. CDR1 and CDR2 are drawn from the germline V gene (reference sequence): SGHKS, YYEKEE. The CDR3 holds 12 amino acids from the cysteine to the phenylalanine. Only the CDR3 region is kept as DNA, spanning 36 bases read in frame from base 1. The library was made by PCR. Sequencing relied on an Illumina HiSeq 2500. To reduce PCR and sequencing biases, unique molecular identifiers were built into the TCR beta cDNA libraries. Per 1 to 10 million input T cells, some 500,000 cDNA molecules were obtained, such that each molecule approximated one T cell. The same protocol used for the earlier healthy control dataset was applied to prepare and sequence the patient libraries. Samples belonging to the same batch were prepared together, multiplexed and sequenced on a shared HiSeq lane. In the original analysis: MIGEC was used to process the raw barcoded reads, and molecular identifier groups with only a single read were discarded before consensus assembly and CDR3 extraction. Clonotype tables were post-analysed with VDJtools, and diversity was normalized by down-sampling all datasets to the smallest sample size. To correct batch-related cross-sample contamination, repertoire overlap clustering matched CDR3 amino acid sequences but not nucleotide sequences. TCRdb cleaned the public reads at Q25 with fastp, built clones with MiXCR and kept in-frame beta chains. Rows matching on CDR3 protein sequence are summarized as one entry with the most common DNA and genes. The V and J calls come from TCRdb's annotation, not from the publication. This sample lists over 300,000 distinct CDR3 sequences; about a third were detected once. Roughly 13% of the sample rests with the top ten.

This TCR was recovered from a girl aged 10 to 17 with multiple sclerosis. In this chain, TRBV5-5 is recombined with TRBJ1-5, with the D gene call left open. Sequencing used blood. The CDR3 sequence is CASSRRSEPQHF. The sequenced DNA: TGTGCCAGCAGCCGCAGGTCTGAGCCCCAGCATTTT.